The T cell receptor beta chain under discussion was sequenced for a study of T cell changes during pregnancy in multiple sclerosis. Libraries were prepared by immunoSEQ multiplex PCR; TCRdb keeps only in-frame clonotypes and omits some of them. Of about 92,000 clones detected, 92% appear once; the ten largest clones hold 1.5%. Per the germline V gene, CDR1 is LNHDA and CDR2 is SQIVND (reference sequence). Unmatched junction bases numbered 9, after V lost 10 bases and J lost 3 bases. The CDR3 contains 15 residues. The clonotype originates from a female donor with multiple sclerosis, enrolled in a pregnancy study. The sample here was peripheral blood, taken in the first trimester of pregnancy. The chain joins TRBV19 to TRBJ2-2; 9 bases align to TRBD2. The CDR3 region is CATLSREGDTGELFF. The CDR3 bases are TGTGCCACCCTATCGCGGGAGGGCGACACCGGGGAGCTGTTTTTT.